Presented here are 8 T cell receptor beta chains from one specimen sequenced in a study of blood T cell repertoires in COVID-19. Sequenced by immunoSEQ multiplex PCR; TCRdb stores in-frame clones only, minus some. This repertoire shows a few hundred thousand clones, 80% to 85% found once; its top ten account for 4.2%. Sequencing was carried out using peripheral blood. These receptors originate from a man aged 55-75 years with acute or convalescent COVID-19.

The chain joins TRBV19 to TRBJ2-4, with a possible D match to TRBD2 (6 bases). The CDR3 runs to 15 residues. Germline V gene sequence: CDR1 LNHDA, CDR2 SQIVND (reference sequence). V lost 10 bases, J lost 0 bases, and 16 bases lay in between. For the CDR3, the DNA is TGTGCCACCTCGGGACTGATGCTAGCCAAAAACATTCAGTACTTC. Translated, it gives CATSGLMLAKNIQYF.

This chain links TRBV28 with TRBJ1-2; D remains unclear. Germline V gene lookup returns CDR1 MDHEN and CDR2 SYDVKM. The length of the CDR3 is 15 residues. With 8 bases removed from V and 7 bases from J, the gap between germline ends came to 23 bases. The CDR3 here is CASSIWVEAYGGYTF. DNA for the CDR3: TGTGCCAGCTCAATTTGGGTTGAGGCGTACGGTGGCTACACCTTC.

The chain links TRBV19 to TRBJ2-7, with 10 bases lining up with TRBD1. Germline V lookup: CDR1 LNHDA, CDR2 SQIVND (reference sequence). V shed 5 bases, J shed 6 bases, and the junction held 10 bases outside the gene matches. CDR3 size: 15 residues. The CDR3: CASSPPGTGVGEQYF. In DNA form, the CDR3 reads TGTGCCAGTAGTCCCCCCGGGACAGGGGTTGGCGAGCAGTACTTC.

The chain joins TRBV7-8 to TRBJ2-5, with TRBD1 identical over 11 bases. J gave up 5 bases and V 6 bases, and 11 bases lay outside the gene matches. CDR1 is SGHVS and CDR2 is FQNEAQ in the germline V gene. The CDR3 is 16 amino acids. CDR3 sequence reads: CASSRLGQGALETQYF. As DNA, the CDR3 is TGTGCCAGCAGTCGACTCGGACAGGGGGCGTTGGAGACCCAGTACTTC.

The rearrangement joins TRBV15 to TRBJ2-5; D call uncertain. Germline V gene sequence: CDR1 LNHNV, CDR2 YYDKDF (reference sequence). V gave up 1 base and J gave up 3 bases, with 9 bases separating them. CDR3 size: 14 residues. The CDR3: CATSRGLAEETQYF. CDR3 bases: TGTGCCACCAGCAGAGGACTGGCCGAAGAGACCCAGTACTTC.

This rearrangement joins TRBV19 to TRBJ2-5; 9 bases are a match to TRBD1. The trim removed 9 bases at V and 5 bases at J, leaving 10 bases unmatched. CDR1 is LNHDA and CDR2 is SQIVND in the germline V gene (reference sequence). The CDR3 is 14 amino acids. The DNA of the CDR3 is TGTGCCAGCGCCCCGGGACAGGGTTTGGAGACCCAGTACTTC. Its translation is CASAPGQGLETQYF.

This rearrangement joins TRBV11-2 to TRBJ2-5; 9 nucleotides agree with TRBD1. The germline CDR1 and CDR2 sequences are SGHAT and FQNNGV. The junction had 9 bases not matched to a gene; V was cut back by 1 base and J by 3 bases. The CDR3 is made up of 17 amino acids. The CDR3 reads CASSLAVQGAGKETQYF. The CDR3 DNA reads as TGTGCCAGCAGCTTAGCGGTACAGGGGGCGGGAAAAGAGACCCAGTACTTC.

This clone was observed a single time. The V gene is TRBV4-3, the J gene TRBJ2-7, with TRBD1 as a possible D gene (6 bases). Germline loops: CDR1 LGHNA, CDR2 YSLEER. This CDR3 is built from 16 residues. V lost 1 base to trimming and J lost 0 bases, with 13 bases between them. CDR3 coding DNA: TGCGCCAGCAGCCAAGGACCGGGACACCTCTCCTACGAGCAGTACTTC. Residues: CASSQGPGHLSYEQYF.